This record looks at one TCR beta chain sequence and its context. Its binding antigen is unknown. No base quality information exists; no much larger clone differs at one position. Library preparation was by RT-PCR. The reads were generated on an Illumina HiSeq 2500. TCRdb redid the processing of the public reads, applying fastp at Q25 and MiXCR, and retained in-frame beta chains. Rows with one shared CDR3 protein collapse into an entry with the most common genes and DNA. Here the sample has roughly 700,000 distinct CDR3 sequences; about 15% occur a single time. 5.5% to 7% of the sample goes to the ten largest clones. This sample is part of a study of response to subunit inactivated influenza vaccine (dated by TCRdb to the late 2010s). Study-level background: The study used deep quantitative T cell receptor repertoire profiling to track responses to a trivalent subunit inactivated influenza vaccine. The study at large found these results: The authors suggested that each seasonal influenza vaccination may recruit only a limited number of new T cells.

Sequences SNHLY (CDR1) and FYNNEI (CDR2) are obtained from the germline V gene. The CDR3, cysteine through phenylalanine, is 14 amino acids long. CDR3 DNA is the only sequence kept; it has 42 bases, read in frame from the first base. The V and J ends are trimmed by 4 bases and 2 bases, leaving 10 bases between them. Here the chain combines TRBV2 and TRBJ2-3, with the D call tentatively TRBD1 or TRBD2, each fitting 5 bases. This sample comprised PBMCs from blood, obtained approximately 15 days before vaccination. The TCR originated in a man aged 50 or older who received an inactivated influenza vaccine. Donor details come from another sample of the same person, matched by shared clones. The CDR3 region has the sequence CASSVEGNTDTQYF. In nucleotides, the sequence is TGTGCCAGCAGTGTTGAGGGGAACACAGATACGCAGTATTTT. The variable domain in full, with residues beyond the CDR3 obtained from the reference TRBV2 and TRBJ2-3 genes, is EPEVTQTPSHQVTQMGQEVILRCVPISNHLYFYWYRQILGQKVEFLVSFYNNEISEKSEIFDDQFSVERPDGSNFTLKIRSTKLEDSAMYFCASSVEGNTDTQYFGPGTRLTVL.